This TCR beta chain was sequenced during a study of CXCR3-negative and CXCR3-positive naive CD8 T cells. Notes on the study in general: Similar TRBV-TRBJ usage characterized naive CXCR3-negative and CXCR3-positive cells; memory cells differed. Post-cryopreservation CXCR3 expression was partly diminished, and the bulk of assays employed fresh PBMCs. TRB CDR3s of CXCR3-positive naive cells were more hydrophobic than those of CXCR3-negative naive cells. Much lower diversity was found in memory CD8+ cells, while both naive subsets had comparably high diversity.

A CD45RO-CCR7+CD27+CD95- profile was what naive CD8+ T cells displayed. Worth noting for this clonotype: Its matching antigen is unknown.

Preparation of TRB cDNA libraries relied on 5' RACE carrying UMI labels. TCRdb re-called the 5' RACE reads and gives one entry per CDR3 protein, without DNA. Its table lists approximately 65,000 distinct CDR3 sequences. There are 12 residues in the CDR3. CDR1 and CDR2 from the germline V gene are SQVTM and ANQGSEA. This TCR was recovered from a human donor in good health. Some clones in this sample may be carry-over from other donors' samples. J is TRBJ2-7 and V is TRBV29-1; lacking DNA, the TRBD2 call made by TCRdb goes unchecked. Specimen: naive CXCR3+ CD8+ T cells from blood. The subset is: CD45RO-CCR7+CD27+CD95- naive CD8+ T cells expressing CXCR3 (TNR3+). CDR3: CSVLAETYEQYF.